This T cell receptor beta chain stems from a study of shared clonotypes between healthy human individuals. Overall study findings and caveats: The authors sampled blood alone, and tissue repertoires likely differ.

This clone was recorded only once. Antigen specificity is unknown. Each donor was a Caucasian adult residing in Nashville, Tennessee. TCRdb keeps only in-frame clones here, not all; method: immunoSEQ multiplex PCR. Of some 580,000 clones in the sample, about 96% were seen once. V lost 4 bases to trimming and J lost 3 bases; unmatched junction nucleotides: 12. Germline CDR1 reads MNHEY; CDR2 reads SMNVEV (reference sequence). The length of the CDR3 is 17 residues. The source is a woman between 25 and 40 years old in good health. What was sequenced was naive CD4+ T cells sorted from blood. Subset denoted: CD45RA+ positively selected. The chain joins TRBV27 to TRBJ2-3; TRBD2 matches 8 bases. The CDR3 reads CASSSYGVTSGTDTQYF. The CDR3 bases are TGTGCCAGCAGTTCTTACGGGGTAACTAGCGGTACAGATACGCAGTATTTT.